This T cell receptor beta chain was observed in a study of identical twins. Study results and caveats: Twins shared beta out-of-frame sequences in excess, but this excess was weaker. Model-predicted out-of-frame TCR alpha sharing fell below observed values in monozygotic twins.

TCRdb re-called the 5' RACE reads through MiXCR, storing one row per CDR3 protein. This sample carries some 260,000 distinct CDR3 sequences, around an eighth of them seen once, and the ten largest clones take about 9%. About this clonotype: The target antigen is unknown.

The CDR3 runs to 12 residues. Trimming removed 3 bases at V and 8 bases at J, with 8 bases between. In germline, CDR1 is DFQATT, CDR2 SNEGSKA (reference sequence). Sequenced material: memory (CD45RO+) T cells sorted from blood. The gene calls are TRBV20-1 and TRBJ1-6; no reliable D call. The origin of this receptor is a woman under 30 in good health. The CDR3 sequence: CSAREGHSPLHF. CDR3 DNA: TGCAGTGCTAGGGAGGGTCATTCACCCCTCCACTTT.